The clone carrying this T cell receptor (beta chain) has more than one count but fewer than ten. Its antigen is not identified. The CDR3 is 13 amino acids. Germline V lookup: CDR1 SEHNR, CDR2 FQNEAQ (reference sequence). V lost 1 base, J lost 5 bases, and 6 bases lay in between. This specimen belongs to a study of T-cell memory formation after mild COVID-19. Study background: In these data, TCR clusters were largely donor specific.

Study-level results: Clones contracting across day 15 to 85 had a balanced CD4/CD8 profile; later expanding clones leaned CD4+. In pre-infection memory, a portion of responding clones appeared, which suggested that cross-reactive memory joined.

Using constant-segment primers, 5'RACE produced TCR alpha and TCR beta cDNA libraries carrying sample barcodes and UMIs. MiXCR, applied by TCRdb to the 5' RACE reads, yields one record per CDR3 protein. The sample lists hundreds of thousands of distinct CDR3 sequences, approximately 21% occurring once. This TCR came from an adult woman who had mild COVID-19 (a few samples of this study predate the infection). Cell type and time point are not known. Sequences were obtained from PBMCs or a T cell subset sorted from them (not recorded which). The rearrangement links TRBV7-9 to TRBJ2-4; TRBD2 is a possible D gene (5 bases). The CDR3 coding sequence is TGTGCCAGCAGCTTAGTGCGGGAAAACATTCAGTACTTC. The encoded protein is CASSLVRENIQYF. The full variable domain, completed using reference TRBV7-9 and TRBJ2-4, is DTGVSQNPRHKITKRGQNVTFRCDPISEHNRLYWYRQTLGQGPEFLTYFQNEAQLEKSRLLSDRFSAERPKGSFSTLEIQRTEQGDSAMYLCASSLVRENIQYFGAGTRLSVL.